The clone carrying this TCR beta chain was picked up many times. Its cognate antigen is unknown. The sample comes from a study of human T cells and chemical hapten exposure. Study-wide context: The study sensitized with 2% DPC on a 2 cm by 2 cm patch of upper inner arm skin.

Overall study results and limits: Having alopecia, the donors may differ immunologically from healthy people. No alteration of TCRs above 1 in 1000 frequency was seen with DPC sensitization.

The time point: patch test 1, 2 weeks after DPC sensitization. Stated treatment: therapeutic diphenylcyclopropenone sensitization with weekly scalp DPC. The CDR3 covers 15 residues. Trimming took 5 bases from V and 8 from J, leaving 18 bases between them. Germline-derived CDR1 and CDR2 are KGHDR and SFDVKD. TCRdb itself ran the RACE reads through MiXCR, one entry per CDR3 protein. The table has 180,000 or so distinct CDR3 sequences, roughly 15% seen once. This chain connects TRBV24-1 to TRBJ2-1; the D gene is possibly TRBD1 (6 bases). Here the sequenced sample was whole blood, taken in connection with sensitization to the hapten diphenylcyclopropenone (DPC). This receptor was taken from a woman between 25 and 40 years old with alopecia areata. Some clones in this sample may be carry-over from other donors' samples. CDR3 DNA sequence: TGTGCCACCAGTGCCACCAGTCAGGGGATCGATGAGCAGTTCTTC. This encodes CATSATSQGIDEQFF.